Here is one TCR beta chain with its context. As processed by the authors: Estimation of nucleated cell counts relied on the amplification of reference gene primers. The repertoire was sequenced with immunoSEQ multiplex PCR; TCRdb's copy has only in-frame clones and lacks some. V, J and clone size are those of that table, while D and trimming were read from the DNA. The sample carries around 370,000 clones, 88% recorded once. These data come from a study of blood T cell repertoires in COVID-19. Whole-study context: Acute and convalescent COVID-19 samples came from the United States, Italy and Spain. Sources were T cells, B-cell-depleted T cells, or PBMCs; the material itself was cDNA or gDNA.

This CDR3 spans 15 amino acids. CDR1 is SGDLS and CDR2 is YYNGEE in the germline V gene. Losses at the gene ends were 2 bases for V and 6 bases for J; bases not matched to a gene: 10. The rearrangement uses TRBV9 and TRBJ1-1, with 7 bases that match TRBD1. This receptor was obtained from a woman between 70 and 85 years old with COVID-19, enrolled during active disease. Sequencing was performed on peripheral blood. CDR3 in amino acids: CASSVMGQGVAEAFF. The CDR3 nucleotides read TGTGCCAGCAGCGTTATGGGTCAGGGGGTGGCTGAAGCTTTCTTT.